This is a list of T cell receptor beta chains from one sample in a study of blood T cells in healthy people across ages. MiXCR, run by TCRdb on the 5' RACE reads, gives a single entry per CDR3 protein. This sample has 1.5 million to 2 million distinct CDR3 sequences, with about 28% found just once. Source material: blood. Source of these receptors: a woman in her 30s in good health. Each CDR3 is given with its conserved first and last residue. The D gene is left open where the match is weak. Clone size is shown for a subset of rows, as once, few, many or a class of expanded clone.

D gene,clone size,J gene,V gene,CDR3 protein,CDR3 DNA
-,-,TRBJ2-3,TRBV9,CASSVQRSTADTQYF,TGTGCCAGCAGCGTGCAGAGGTCAACCGCAGATACGCAGTATTTT
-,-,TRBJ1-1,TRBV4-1,CASSHPRASSGTEAFF,TGCGCCAGCAGCCATCCCCGGGCATCCTCGGGGACTGAAGCTTTCTTT
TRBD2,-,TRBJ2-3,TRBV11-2,CASSLTAGRDADTQYF,TGTGCCAGCAGCCTAACGGCGGGGAGGGATGCAGATACGCAGTATTTT
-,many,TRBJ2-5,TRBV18,CASSPPGGRTETQYF,TGTGCCAGCTCACCCCCAGGTGGGCGGACGGAGACCCAGTACTTC
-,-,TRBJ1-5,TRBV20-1,CSAGLGQGQPQHF,TGCAGTGCTGGGTTGGGGCAGGGGCAGCCCCAGCATTTT
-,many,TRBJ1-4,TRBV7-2,CASSLGRLEKLFF,TGTGCCAGCAGCCTAGGACGGCTTGAAAAACTGTTTTTT
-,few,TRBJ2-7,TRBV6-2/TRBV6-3,CASRFRVRVSEQYF,TGTGCCAGCAGATTCCGGGTCCGCGTGAGTGAGCAGTACTTC
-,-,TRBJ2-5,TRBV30,CAWTDQAIRETQYF,TGTGCCTGGACGGATCAGGCGATAAGAGAGACCCAGTACTTC
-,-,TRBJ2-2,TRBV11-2,CASTAYMQYTGELFF,TGTGCCAGCACAGCTTATATGCAGTACACCGGGGAGCTGTTTTTT
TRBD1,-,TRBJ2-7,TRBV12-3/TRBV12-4,CASRLRGLGYEQYF,TGTGCCAGCAGGTTAAGGGGGCTTGGCTACGAGCAGTACTTC
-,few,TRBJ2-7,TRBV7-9,CASSPVGGAGEQYF,TGTGCCAGCAGCCCCGTTGGGGGAGCAGGAGAGCAGTACTTC
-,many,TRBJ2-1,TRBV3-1,CASSFDPVGNNEQFF,TGTGCCAGCAGTTTCGACCCCGTTGGGAACAATGAGCAGTTCTTC
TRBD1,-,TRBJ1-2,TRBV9,CASSPMGQGNYGYTF,TGTGCCAGCAGCCCCATGGGACAGGGGAACTATGGCTACACCTTC
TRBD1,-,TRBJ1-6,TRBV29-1,CSPPREPPGQGANSPLHF,TGCAGCCCACCAAGAGAACCCCCGGGACAGGGGGCCAATTCACCCCTCCACTTT
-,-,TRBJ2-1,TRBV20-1,CSAPSRTGPRYNEQFF,TGCAGTGCCCCGTCTCGTACGGGACCCAGATACAATGAGCAGTTCTTC
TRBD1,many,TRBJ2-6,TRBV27,CASRGTGAFSGANVLTF,TGTGCCAGCAGGGGGACAGGGGCCTTCTCTGGGGCCAACGTCCTGACTTTC
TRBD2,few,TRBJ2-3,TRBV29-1,CSVDPSGNTDTQYF,TGCAGCGTTGATCCTAGCGGGAACACAGATACGCAGTATTTT
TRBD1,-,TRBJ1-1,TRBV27,CASSAGTGVVATEAFF,TGTGCCAGCAGTGCCGGGACAGGGGTGGTTGCCACTGAAGCTTTCTTT
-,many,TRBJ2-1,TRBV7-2,CASSLAPNYNEQFF,TGTGCCAGCAGCTTAGCCCCCAACTATAATGAGCAGTTCTTC
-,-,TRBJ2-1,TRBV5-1,CASSLWDPDNEQFF,TGCGCCAGCAGCTTGTGGGACCCCGACAATGAGCAGTTCTTC
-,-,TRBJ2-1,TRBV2,CASSNVPPQFF,TGTGCCAGCAGTAATGTCCCGCCTCAGTTCTTC
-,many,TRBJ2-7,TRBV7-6,CATEQGEGYEQYF,TGTGCCACCGAACAGGGGGAGGGCTACGAGCAGTACTTC
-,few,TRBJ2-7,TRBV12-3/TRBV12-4,CASTIRGRGSEQYF,TGTGCCAGCACTATCAGGGGAAGGGGAAGCGAGCAGTACTTC
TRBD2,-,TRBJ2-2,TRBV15,CATSPEPGGGTGELFF,TGTGCCACCAGTCCCGAACCTGGGGGGGGCACCGGGGAGCTGTTTTTT
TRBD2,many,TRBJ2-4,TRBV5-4,CASRARGGPKNIQYF,TGTGCCAGCAGAGCCCGCGGGGGGCCCAAAAACATTCAGTACTTC
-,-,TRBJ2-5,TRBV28,CASSFPDRGTQYF,TGTGCCAGCAGTTTTCCCGATCGGGGGACCCAGTACTTC
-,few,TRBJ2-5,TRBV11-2,CASSFGLPQETQYF,TGTGCCAGCAGCTTTGGACTCCCCCAAGAGACCCAGTACTTC
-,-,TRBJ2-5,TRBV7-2,CASSLANFNREQQYF,TGTGCCAGCAGCTTAGCGAACTTTAATCGCGAACAACAGTACTTC
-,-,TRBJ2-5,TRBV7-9,CASSLTRNGQETQYF,TGTGCCAGCAGCTTAACGAGGAATGGACAAGAGACCCAGTACTTC
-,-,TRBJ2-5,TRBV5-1,CASSPDSVVQETQYF,TGCGCCAGCAGCCCGGACAGCGTGGTACAAGAGACCCAGTACTTC
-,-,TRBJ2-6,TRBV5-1,CASSPYRTDISGANVLTF,TGCGCCAGCAGCCCCTATAGGACAGACATCTCTGGGGCCAACGTCCTGACTTTC
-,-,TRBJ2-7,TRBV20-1,CSARPTPYEQYF,TGCAGTGCTAGACCGACACCCTACGAGCAGTACTTC
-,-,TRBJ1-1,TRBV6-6,CASSLRIAENTEAFF,TGTGCCAGCAGCCTACGTATTGCGGAGAACACTGAAGCTTTCTTT
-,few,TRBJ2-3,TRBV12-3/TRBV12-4,CASRPGSANGDTQYF,TGTGCCAGCAGGCCTGGGAGCGCCAATGGGGATACGCAGTATTTT
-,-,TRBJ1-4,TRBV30,CAWNGAGGWTNEKLFF,TGTGCCTGGAACGGCGCGGGGGGTTGGACTAATGAAAAACTGTTTTTT
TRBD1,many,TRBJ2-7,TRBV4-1,CASSQALRDRGYKQYF,TGCGCCAGCAGCCAAGCCCTCCGGGACAGGGGCTACAAGCAGTACTTC
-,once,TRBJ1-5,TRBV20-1,CSARGDSERPQHF,TGCAGTGCTAGAGGGGACTCCGAGAGGCCCCAGCATTTT
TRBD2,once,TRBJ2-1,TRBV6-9,CASSYSTSGRSNEQFF,TGTGCCAGCAGCTATTCGACTAGCGGGAGATCGAATGAGCAGTTCTTC
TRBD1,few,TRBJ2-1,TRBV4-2,CASSQAWTGGSEQFF,TGTGCCAGCAGCCAGGCTTGGACAGGCGGTTCCGAGCAGTTCTTC
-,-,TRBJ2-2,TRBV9,CASSGSVGARVAGELFF,TGTGCCAGCAGCGGATCAGTAGGAGCGCGGGTAGCAGGGGAGCTGTTTTTT
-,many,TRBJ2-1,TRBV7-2,CASSSHNEQFF,TGTGCCAGCAGCTCACACAATGAGCAGTTCTTC
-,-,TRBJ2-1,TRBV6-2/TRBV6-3,CASSFVRGAGMDEQFF,TGTGCCAGCAGTTTCGTCAGGGGGGCGGGTATGGATGAGCAGTTCTTC
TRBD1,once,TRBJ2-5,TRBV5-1,CASSVGQGARETQYF,TGCGCCAGCAGCGTTGGACAGGGGGCGCGTGAGACCCAGTACTTC
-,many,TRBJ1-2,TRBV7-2,CASSLGWRRGYTF,TGTGCCAGCAGCTTAGGTTGGCGGCGTGGCTACACCTTC
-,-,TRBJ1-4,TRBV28,CASSEVFNEKLFF,TGTGCCAGCAGTGAGGTTTTTAATGAAAAACTGTTTTTT
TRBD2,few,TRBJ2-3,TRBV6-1,CASSGYAAGDPDTQYF,TGTGCCAGCAGTGGCTATGCAGCGGGAGACCCAGATACGCAGTATTTT
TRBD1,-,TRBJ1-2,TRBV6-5,CASSYMGRGPSGCTF,TGTGCCAGCAGTTACATGGGCAGGGGGCCGAGTGGCTGCACCTTC
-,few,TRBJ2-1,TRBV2,CASDPGMENEQFF,TGTGCCAGCGATCCAGGGATGGAAAATGAGCAGTTCTTC